The rows below give T cell receptor beta chains drawn from one sample of a study of T cell repertoires in cytomegalovirus infection. TCRdb processed the reads anew with MiXCR; each CDR3 protein has one entry. The repertoire consists of 490,000 or so distinct CDR3 sequences, with roughly 12% occurring once and the leading ten covering 9.5% to 13%. Sequenced: PBMCs. These receptors all come from a human donor in good health (CMV status not recorded). Some clones in this sample may be carry-over from other donors' samples. Each CDR3 is given with its conserved first and last residue. A D gene is named only where the DNA matches it firmly. Not all rows give a size; the values are once, few, many and, for expanded clones, a class.

many | 14 | TRBJ1-2 | TRBD1 | TRBV5-1 | CASSLTRGTYGYTF | TGCGCCAGCAGCTTGACCAGGGGGACCTATGGCTACACCTTC
. | 16 | TRBJ2-3 | . | TRBV9 | CASSVGGGVGTDTQYF | TGTGCCAGCAGCGTAGGTGGGGGAGTTGGTACAGATACGCAGTATTTT
many | 12 | TRBJ2-5 | TRBD1 | TRBV7-6 | CASRTGVETQYF | TGTGCCAGCAGGACAGGGGTAGAGACCCAGTACTTC
many | 16 | TRBJ2-7 | TRBD2 | TRBV7-3 | CASSLEGTSGIHEQYF | TGTGCCAGCAGCTTAGAGGGGACTAGCGGGATCCACGAGCAGTACTTC
few | 16 | TRBJ2-2 | TRBD1 | TRBV4-2 | CASSQTGTGEIGELFF | TGTGCCAGCAGCCAGACCGGGACAGGGGAGATCGGGGAGCTGTTTTTT
few | 13 | TRBJ2-7 | . | TRBV3-1 | CASSQRPPYEQYF | TGTGCCAGCAGCCAACGCCCCCCCTACGAGCAGTACTTC
many | 13 | TRBJ2-7 | . | TRBV7-9 | CASTGRARLEQYF | TGTGCCAGCACCGGGCGGGCCCGCCTCGAGCAGTACTTC
many | 14 | TRBJ1-2 | . | TRBV15 | CATSTHTANYGYTF | TGTGCCACCAGCACTCACACAGCTAACTATGGCTACACCTTC
. | 14 | TRBJ2-7 | . | TRBV14 | CASSQGPHYYEQYF | TGTGCCAGCAGCCAAGGTCCCCACTACTACGAGCAGTACTTC
many | 18 | TRBJ1-4 | . | TRBV7-9 | CASSSPRDRLSESEKLFF | TGTGCCAGCAGCTCCCCGCGGGACCGGCTATCGGAGAGTGAAAAACTGTTTTTT
many | 15 | TRBJ2-2 | TRBD1 | TRBV10-3 | CAISLGQGNTGELFF | TGTGCCATCAGCCTCGGACAGGGGAACACCGGGGAGCTGTTTTTT
many | 12 | TRBJ1-2 | . | TRBV12-3/TRBV12-4 | CASSFPRGRYTF | TGTGCCAGCAGTTTCCCCCGAGGTCGCTACACCTTC
many | 14 | TRBJ2-7 | . | TRBV18 | CASSPRGQGGEQYF | TGTGCCAGCTCACCACGAGGGCAGGGAGGCGAGCAGTACTTC
many | 19 | TRBJ2-6 | . | TRBV5-6 | CASSRYFTPSSPGANVLTF | TGTGCCAGCAGCCGCTATTTTACCCCTAGCTCTCCTGGGGCCAACGTCCTGACTTTC
many | 16 | TRBJ1-1 | . | TRBV10-3 | CAISEFSQPMNTEAFF | TGTGCCATCAGTGAGTTTTCGCAGCCTATGAACACTGAAGCTTTCTTT
. | 14 | TRBJ2-7 | TRBD2 | TRBV5-1 | CASHHTSGSYEQYF | TGCGCCAGCCACCATACTAGCGGCTCCTACGAGCAGTACTTC
few | 14 | TRBJ2-1 | . | TRBV6-6 | CASSYNAPPAEQFF | TGTGCCAGCAGTTACAACGCCCCCCCCGCTGAGCAGTTCTTC
. | 13 | TRBJ1-1 | TRBD1 | TRBV20-1 | CSAMTGANTEAFF | TGCAGTGCTATGACAGGGGCGAACACTGAAGCTTTCTTT
few | 14 | TRBJ2-1 | TRBD2 | TRBV29-1 | CSVARAGPYNEQFF | TGCAGCGTTGCCCGAGCGGGACCATACAATGAGCAGTTCTTC
. | 14 | TRBJ2-1 | . | TRBV19 | CASSIGTKHNEQFF | TGTGCCAGTAGTATAGGGACAAAACACAATGAGCAGTTCTTC
few | 11 | TRBJ1-2 | . | TRBV7-9 | CASQRGAGYTF | TGTGCCAGTCAACGGGGGGCTGGCTACACCTTC
many | 20 | TRBJ2-3 | . | TRBV5-4 | CASSHPREGIRSTSTDTQYF | TGTGCCAGCAGCCATCCACGTGAGGGGATTCGTTCGACTAGCACAGATACGCAGTATTTT
. | 17 | TRBJ2-6 | . | TRBV6-8 | CASSYSGGGTSGRILTF | TGTGCCAGCAGTTACTCGGGCGGCGGGACAAGTGGGAGAATCCTGACTTTC
few | 15 | TRBJ1-1 | . | TRBV13 | CASSSQPGRGTEAFF | TGTGCCAGCAGCTCGCAGCCGGGTCGCGGCACTGAAGCTTTCTTT
many | 14 | TRBJ1-1 | TRBD1 | TRBV20-1 | CSARDPGGNTEAFF | TGCAGTGCTAGAGACCCAGGGGGAAACACTGAAGCTTTCTTT
. | 15 | TRBJ2-1 | . | TRBV24-1 | CATSDGGNRYNEQFF | TGTGCCACCAGTGATGGGGGGAATCGCTACAATGAGCAGTTCTTC
many | 14 | TRBJ1-2 | . | TRBV7-6 | CASSLETGAGGYTF | TGTGCCAGCAGCTTAGAGACAGGCGCCGGCGGCTACACCTTC
many | 15 | TRBJ1-5 | . | TRBV29-1 | CSVVYGGGRNQPQHF | TGCAGCGTTGTATATGGCGGGGGACGCAATCAGCCCCAGCATTTT